Each of the 23 T cell receptor beta chains below was sequenced from the same sample in a study of shared clonotypes between healthy human individuals. Repertoires were generated with immunoSEQ multiplex PCR, while TCRdb's copy carries only in-frame clones and drops some. The sample shows hundreds of thousands of clones, 80% to 95% of them seen only once. Terminally differentiated effector memory CD45RA+ cells were excluded by CCR7 positive selection of CD45RO-negative cells. The sample comprised naive CD8+ T cells sorted from blood. These receptors were obtained from a man in his thirties or forties in good health.

This clone was observed a few times. The J gene is TRBJ1-1, the V gene TRBV4-1; TRBD1 matches 7 bases. The J segment lost 1 base and the V segment lost 1 base, leaving 3 bases of the junction unmatched. The CDR3 runs to 15 residues. The germline V gene encodes CDR1 MGHRA and CDR2 YSYEKL. The DNA of the CDR3 is TGCGCCAGCAGCCAAGGCCGGACAGGGAACACTGAAGCTTTCTTT. Its protein product is CASSQGRTGNTEAFF.

The gene calls are TRBV30 and TRBJ1-2, with D uncertain. This CDR3 spans 14 amino acids. V was pared by 4 bases and J by 5 bases, with 17 bases between. CDR1 and CDR2 (germline): GTSNPN, SVGIG (reference sequence). The CDR3: CAWIPDGGPYGYTF. CDR3 coding DNA: TGTGCCTGGATTCCTGACGGAGGTCCGTATGGCTACACCTTC.

The V call is TRBV6-1, the J call TRBJ1-4, with D possibly matching TRBD1 (5 bases). V was cut by 5 bases and J by 6 bases, with 13 bases left in between. There are 14 residues in the CDR3. The V gene's germline CDR1 is MNHNS and CDR2 SASEGT. The CDR3 sequence is CASSRRQGDEKLFF. The CDR3 DNA is TGTGCCAGCAGTCGGAGGCAGGGAGATGAAAAACTGTTTTTT.

In this sample, this clone turned up a few times. This chain joins TRBV15 and TRBJ1-1; D is perhaps TRBD1 (6 bases). The V gene lost 4 bases and the J gene lost 2 bases, with 17 bases spanning the gap. This CDR3 contains 16 residues. Per germline, CDR1 LNHNV and CDR2 YYDKDF (reference sequence). The CDR3 bases are TGTGCCACCAGCACCACGTGGCCCGGGACAAACACTGAAGCTTTCTTT. Its translation: CATSTTWPGTNTEAFF.

The V and J genes are TRBV14 and TRBJ2-1, with D perhaps TRBD2 (6 bases). This CDR3 region has 18 residues. The V gene's germline CDR1 is SGHDN and CDR2 FVKESK. V was shortened by 1 base and J by 0 bases, with 16 bases between the two germline ends. The CDR3 coding sequence is TGTGCCAGCAGCCAAGTAATCGGGAGCGGGTACTCCTACAATGAGCAGTTCTTC. Protein product: CASSQVIGSGYSYNEQFF.

This chain uses TRBV27 with TRBJ2-7; tentatively, D is TRBD1 (5 bases). V was trimmed by 6 bases and J by 6 bases, leaving 9 bases between them. Germline values: CDR1 MNHEY, CDR2 SMNVEV (reference sequence). The length of the CDR3 is 11 residues. The CDR3 sequence is CASRLGAEQYF. Written as DNA, the CDR3 is TGTGCCAGCAGGCTAGGGGCCGAGCAGTACTTC.

This clone was seen only once. The rearrangement uses TRBV4-3 and TRBJ2-7, with a tentative D call TRBD1 (6 bases). Per the germline V gene, CDR1 is LGHNA and CDR2 is YSLEER. Trimming took off 0 bases at V and 3 bases at J, with 12 bases between the two ends. The CDR3 sequence is 15 residues long. In nucleotides, the CDR3 is TGCGCCAGCAGCCAAGATAGGGACACGAGCTACGAGCAGTACTTC. This codes for CASSQDRDTSYEQYF.

The chain joins TRBV5-1 to TRBJ1-5; 7 positions match TRBD1. The CDR3 is made up of 15 amino acids. Per the germline V gene, CDR1 is SGHRS and CDR2 is YFSETQ. With V trimmed by 4 bases and J by 0 bases, 4 bases remained unmatched. This CDR3 reads CASSAGTDSNQPQHF. The CDR3 nucleotides are TGCGCCAGCAGCGCCGGGACAGATAGCAATCAGCCCCAGCATTTT.

The rearrangement joins TRBV14 to TRBJ2-3, with D possibly being TRBD2 (5 bases). The ends were cut back, 0 bases at V and 3 bases at J, with 7 bases in the middle. Germline V gene data show CDR1 as SGHDN and CDR2 as FVKESK. The CDR3 runs 14 residues. Written as DNA, the CDR3 is TGTGCCAGCAGCCAAGATTGGGAGACAGATACGCAGTATTTT. This gives the protein CASSQDWETDTQYF.

V usage is TRBV5-1 and J usage is TRBJ2-1, with TRBD2 matching 7 bases. This CDR3 has 15 amino acids. Germline V gene sequence: CDR1 SGHRS, CDR2 YFSETQ. J lost 5 bases, V lost 2 bases, and 7 bases had no gene match. This CDR3 is CASSFIAGLNNEQFF. The CDR3 nucleotides read TGCGCCAGCAGCTTTATAGCGGGCTTGAACAATGAGCAGTTCTTC. The complete variable domain, with remaining parts taken from reference TRBV5-1 and TRBJ2-1, reads KAGVTQTPRYLIKTRGQQVTLSCSPISGHRSVSWYQQTPGQGLQFLFEYFSETQRNKGNFPGRFSGRQFSNSRSEMNVSTLELGDSALYLCASSFIAGLNNEQFFGPGTRLTVL.

The V and J genes are TRBV7-9 and TRBJ1-3; D unresolved. The CDR3 spans 12 residues. V lost 10 bases and J 0 bases, leaving 7 bases between the germline ends. Per the germline V gene, CDR1 is SEHNR and CDR2 is FQNEAQ (reference sequence). CDR3 sequence reads: CATLSSGNTIYF. The CDR3 nucleotides read TGTGCCACGTTGAGCTCTGGAAACACCATATATTTT.

This sequence joins TRBV4-1 and TRBJ2-1, with a weak D call TRBD1 (8 bases). V lost 4 bases to trimming and J lost 2 bases, with 12 bases between them. The CDR3 has 15 amino acids. Germline V gene lookup returns CDR1 MGHRA and CDR2 YSYEKL. For the CDR3, the DNA is TGCGCCAGCAGCCTAACAGGGGGGGCCTACAATGAGCAGTTCTTC. It is translated as CASSLTGGAYNEQFF.

The rearrangement joins TRBV29-1 to TRBJ2-7; the match to TRBD2 covers 9 bases. The length of the CDR3 is 14 residues. V shed 1 base and J 4 bases; nucleotides not matched to a gene: 5. Germline loops: CDR1 SQVTM, CDR2 ANQGSEA. The CDR3 DNA follows: TGCAGCGTTGAAGGACTAGCGGAAAAATACGAGCAGTACTTC. Amino acid sequence: CSVEGLAEKYEQYF.

The chain uses TRBV2 and TRBJ2-7; 10 bases are a match to TRBD1. Per the germline V gene, CDR1 is SNHLY and CDR2 is FYNNEI. With V trimmed by 5 bases and J by 5 bases, 12 bases remained unmatched. The CDR3 has 16 residues. The CDR3 DNA is TGTGCCAGCAGTCGGCCAAAGACAGGGGGCAAGGACGAGCAGTACTTC. Amino acid sequence: CASSRPKTGGKDEQYF.

This clone was counted once. The V gene is TRBV29-1, the J gene TRBJ1-2; 7 positions agree with TRBD1. The CDR3 is 12 residues long. After removal of 6 bases from V and 2 bases from J, the junction contained 3 bases not matched to a gene. CDR1 and CDR2 from the germline V gene are SQVTM and ANQGSEA. CDR3 residues: CSVDRVNYGYTF. The CDR3 DNA sequence: TGCAGCGTCGACAGGGTCAACTATGGCTACACCTTC.

This chain uses TRBV4-1 with TRBJ2-1, with 11 bases identical to TRBD2. This CDR3 region has 17 residues. J was trimmed by 3 bases and V by 0 bases; bases with no gene match: 4. Germline assignment: CDR1 MGHRA and CDR2 YSYEKL. The CDR3 loop reads CASSQDSLAGGYNEQFF. CDR3 DNA: TGCGCCAGCAGCCAAGATAGTCTAGCGGGAGGCTACAATGAGCAGTTCTTC.

The rearrangement links TRBV6-5 to TRBJ1-1, with D hard to call. The CDR3 length is 13 residues. The germline V gene has CDR1 MNHEY and CDR2 SVGAGI. V lost 0 bases and J lost 10, with 12 bases in between. The CDR3 protein is CASSYSKLGGAFF. In nucleotides, the CDR3 is TGTGCCAGCAGTTACTCGAAATTGGGAGGAGCTTTCTTT.

V is TRBV28 and J is TRBJ2-7; TRBD2 matches 7 bases. The CDR3 has 15 amino acids. Unmatched junction bases numbered 11, after V lost 6 bases and J lost 3 bases. In germline, CDR1 is MDHEN, CDR2 SYDVKM. CDR3: CASRPRASGNYEQYF. CDR3 DNA: TGTGCCAGCAGGCCCCGGGCTAGCGGAAACTACGAGCAGTACTTC.

This chain connects TRBV7-9 to TRBJ1-4, with D possibly TRBD1 on 5 matching bases. Germline V lookup: CDR1 SEHNR, CDR2 FQNEAQ (reference sequence). The CDR3 consists of 15 residues. Trimming took off 1 base at V and 6 bases at J, with 12 bases between the two ends. In DNA, the CDR3 is TGTGCCAGCAGCTTAGGGGGCCAGGGTGATGAAAAACTGTTTTTT. Residues: CASSLGGQGDEKLFF.

The CDR3 nucleotides are TGCGCCAGCAGTGCTGGGGTCTCCTACGAGCAGTACTTC. This gives the protein CASSAGVSYEQYF. This chain connects TRBV10-2 to TRBJ2-7; D gene uncertain. Germline V gives CDR1 WSHSY, CDR2 SAAADI. V was clipped by 4 bases and J by 0 bases, with 7 bases between them. This CDR3 comprises 13 residues.

This chain uses TRBV7-9 with TRBJ2-5, with TRBD1 as a possible D gene (6 bases). Germline CDR1 SEHNR, CDR2 FQNEAQ (reference sequence). With 5 bases removed from V and 4 bases from J, the gap between germline ends came to 17 bases. The CDR3 is 15 residues long. The CDR3 coding sequence is TGTGCCAGCAGCCCCCGGGCGCGAGGGGGAGAGACCCAGTACTTC. It yields the protein CASSPRARGGETQYF.

This sequence joins TRBV5-4 and TRBJ2-7; 11 positions agree with TRBD1. The length of the CDR3 is 15 residues. The V segment lost 5 bases and the J segment 4 bases; nucleotides outside the gene matches: 8. Germline values: CDR1 SGHNT, CDR2 YYREEE (reference sequence). The CDR3 sequence: CASSWEGQGDYEQYF. The CDR3 bases are TGTGCCAGCAGTTGGGAGGGACAGGGGGATTACGAGCAGTACTTC.

This sequence joins TRBV20-1 and TRBJ2-1, with 7 bases aligning to TRBD2. The junction had 5 bases not matched to a gene; V was cut back by 6 bases and J by 9 bases. Germline CDR1 reads DFQATT; CDR2 reads SNEGSKA (reference sequence). The CDR3 loop spans 11 amino acids. The CDR3 here is CSAKLAIEQFF. The CDR3 nucleotides are TGCAGTGCAAAACTAGCGATTGAGCAGTTCTTC.